The 20 T cell receptor beta chains below all came from one sample that was sequenced in a study of blood T cell repertoires in COVID-19. The assay was immunoSEQ multiplex PCR, and TCRdb's table has in-frame clones only and misses some. The sample contains hundreds of thousands of clones, approximately 86% of which appear only once. The sequenced sample consisted of peripheral blood. The origin of the receptors is a man between 60 and 75 years old who had recovered from COVID-19.

The V and J genes are TRBV6-6 and TRBJ1-2; TRBD1 matches 10 bases. The CDR3 has 15 amino acids. After removal of 5 bases from V and 2 bases from J, the junction contained 5 bases not matched to a gene. The V gene's germline CDR1 is MNHNY and CDR2 SVGAGI (reference sequence). Written as DNA, the CDR3 is TGTGCCAGCAGTCCCTGGACAGGGGGGAACTATGGCTACACCTTC. This gives the protein CASSPWTGGNYGYTF.

The genes are TRBV9 and TRBJ1-2; 7 positions match TRBD1. Germline V gives CDR1 SGDLS, CDR2 YYNGEE. The V and J ends lost 5 bases and 4 bases, in that order; junction bases with no gene match: 8. CDR3 length: 14 residues. This CDR3 is CASRGTVNLYGYTF. DNA for the CDR3: TGTGCCAGCAGAGGGACAGTCAACCTCTATGGCTACACCTTC.

This chain joins TRBV5-1 and TRBJ2-7; 12 positions agree with TRBD1. The length of the CDR3 is 15 residues. Unmatched junction bases numbered 8, after V lost 3 bases and J lost 7 bases. Germline V CDR1 and CDR2: SGHRS, YFSETQ. The CDR3, as DNA: TGCGCCAGCAGCTCACCGGGACAGGGGGCGGTGGAGCAGTACTTC. Translation: CASSSPGQGAVEQYF.

This chain links TRBV3-1 (or the pseudogene TRBV3-2) with TRBJ2-3; 8 bases fit TRBD2. Germline V gene sequence: CDR1 LGHDT, CDR2 YNNKEL (reference sequence). This CDR3 has 16 amino acids. Unmatched junction bases numbered 5, after V lost 1 base and J lost 2 bases. The chain's CDR3 is CASSQGPGLVTDTQYF. The CDR3, as DNA: TGTGCCAGCAGCCAAGGACCGGGACTAGTCACAGATACGCAGTATTTT.

This chain links TRBV5-1 with TRBJ1-2, with 11 positions matching TRBD1. Germline trimming cut 0 bases from V and 6 bases from J; bases unmatched to any gene: 1. This CDR3 is built from 14 residues. Germline CDR1 reads SGHRS; CDR2 reads YFSETQ. The CDR3 loop reads CASSLGTGGDGYTF. The CDR3 nucleotides are TGCGCCAGCAGCTTGGGGACAGGGGGCGATGGCTACACCTTC.

The chain is built from TRBV25-1 and TRBJ2-4; the D gene is possibly TRBD2 (5 bases). CDR3 length: 13 amino acids. V gave up 0 bases and J gave up 7 bases, with 7 bases separating them. Germline V CDR1 and CDR2: MGHDK, SYGVNS. CDR3 region: CASSEYRGNIQYF. The CDR3 nucleotides read TGTGCCAGCAGTGAATATAGAGGGAACATTCAGTACTTC. Supplemented by reference TRBV25-1 and TRBJ2-4, the full variable domain reads EADIYQTPRYLVIGTGKKITLECSQTMGHDKMYWYQQDPGMELHLIHYSYGVNSTEKGDLSSESTVSRIRTEHFPLTLESARPSHTSQYLCASSEYRGNIQYFGAGTRLSVL.

The chain combines TRBV3-1 (or the pseudogene TRBV3-2) with TRBJ1-6; TRBD1 is a possible D gene (6 bases). There are 16 residues in the CDR3. Looked up from germline, CDR1 is LGHDT and CDR2 is YNNKEL (reference sequence). V was shortened by 4 bases and J by 2 bases, with 12 bases between the two germline ends. CDR3 sequence reads: CASSRGRTAYNSPLHF. Here the CDR3 DNA reads TGTGCCAGCAGCCGAGGACGGACAGCCTATAATTCACCCCTCCACTTT.

The chain has TRBV7-2 and TRBJ1-6, with 7 bases matching TRBD1. V was pared by 4 bases and J by 7 bases, with 7 bases of the junction left unmatched. CDR3 length: 15 residues. Germline V gene data show CDR1 as SGHTA and CDR2 as FQGNSA. The CDR3 protein is CASSSRQGGNSPLHF. CDR3 in DNA: TGTGCCAGCAGCTCGAGACAGGGTGGGAATTCACCCCTCCACTTT.

V and J are TRBV9 and TRBJ2-5; D may be TRBD1 (6 bases). The germline CDR1 and CDR2 sequences are SGDLS and YYNGEE. This CDR3 has 16 residues. The V and J ends lost 3 bases and 4 bases respectively, with 19 bases between them. CDR3 DNA: TGTGCCAGCAGCGCCAATCGTCTCAGGGGTCGAGAGACCCAGTACTTC. Translated: CASSANRLRGRETQYF.

V and J are TRBV27 and TRBJ2-2; tentative D call: TRBD1 (6 bases). The CDR3 is made up of 16 amino acids. Germline CDR1 MNHEY, CDR2 SMNVEV (reference sequence). The germline V and J ends were trimmed by 2 bases and 5 bases, with 15 bases remaining between them. CDR3 DNA sequence: TGTGCCAGCAGTTTAGCCAGGGGAAAGTGGACCGGGGAGCTGTTTTTT. This translates into CASSLARGKWTGELFF.

V and J are TRBV19 and TRBJ2-3, with TRBD1 matching over 8 bases. Germline V gene sequence: CDR1 LNHDA, CDR2 SQIVND (reference sequence). With V trimmed by 7 bases and J by 4 bases, 10 bases remained unmatched. CDR3 size: 15 residues. The CDR3 is CASNPGAGGADTQYF. In DNA, the CDR3 is TGTGCCAGTAACCCTGGGGCAGGGGGCGCAGATACGCAGTATTTT.

The gene calls are TRBV9 and TRBJ1-2; TRBD1 aligns across 8 bases. The germline V gene has CDR1 SGDLS and CDR2 YYNGEE. V was pared by 4 bases and J by 4 bases, with 6 bases of the junction left unmatched. This CDR3 is 14 amino acids long. CDR3 in amino acids: CASSYGTGRYGYTF. The CDR3 bases are TGTGCCAGCAGCTATGGGACAGGCCGCTATGGCTACACCTTC.

The chain employs TRBV3-1 (or the pseudogene TRBV3-2) and TRBJ1-6; D is undetermined. The germline CDR1 and CDR2 sequences are LGHDT and YNNKEL (reference sequence). This CDR3 is built from 15 residues. The germline V and J ends were trimmed by 0 bases and 9 bases, with 12 bases remaining between them. CDR3 in DNA: TGTGCCAGCAGCCAAGAAGTGGCAATCGCTTCACCCCTCCACTTT. It encodes CASSQEVAIASPLHF.

The chain is built from TRBV11-2 and TRBJ2-1, with 7 positions matching TRBD1. CDR1 SGHAT and CDR2 FQNNGV come from the germline V gene. The length of the CDR3 is 14 residues. V was pared by 3 bases and J by 6 bases, with 5 bases of the junction left unmatched. The CDR3 DNA is TGTGCCAGCAGCTTGCAGAGACAGGGCAATGAGCAGTTCTTC. Its translation: CASSLQRQGNEQFF.

This clone has just a few counts. The V gene is TRBV6-5, the J gene TRBJ1-1; D is ambiguous. V lost 8 bases and J lost 1, with 11 bases in between. The CDR3 extends over 13 amino acids. Germline V gene lookup returns CDR1 MNHEY and CDR2 SVGAGI. The CDR3 coding sequence is TGTGCCAGCGCCCCTGAGGGGAACACTGAAGCTTTCTTT. It translates to CASAPEGNTEAFF.

This clone was detected a few times. The chain has TRBV9 and TRBJ1-2; D unclear. Trimming cost V 0 bases and J 4 bases, with 13 bases left between them. Per the germline V gene, CDR1 is SGDLS and CDR2 is YYNGEE. The CDR3 runs 15 residues. CDR3 in amino acids: CASSVAIPPRYGYTF. The CDR3 DNA is TGTGCCAGCAGCGTAGCTATCCCGCCTCGCTATGGCTACACCTTC. The whole variable domain, remainder taken from reference TRBV9 and TRBJ1-2, is DSGVTQTPKHLITATGQRVTLRCSPRSGDLSVYWYQQSLDQGLQFLIQYYNGEERAKGNILERFSAQQFPDLHSELNLSSLELGDSALYFCASSVAIPPRYGYTFGSGTRLTVV.

Notes on this clone: Other DNA sequences of this sample code for an identical CDR3. V gene TRBV5-1 combines with J gene TRBJ2-2, with 7 bases matching TRBD2. CDR1 SGHRS and CDR2 YFSETQ come from the germline V gene. V shed 0 bases and J 0 bases; nucleotides not matched to a gene: 2. The CDR3 is 16 amino acids. CDR3 bases: TGCGCCAGCAGCTTGGTTGGGGGGGCGAACACCGGGGAGCTGTTTTTT. It specifies CASSLVGGANTGELFF.

The genes are TRBV7-8 and TRBJ2-7; 8 positions match TRBD1. The CDR3 sequence is 15 residues long. In germline, CDR1 is SGHVS, CDR2 FQNEAQ. With V trimmed by 5 bases and J by 2 bases, 8 bases remained unmatched. The CDR3 coding sequence is TGTGCCAGCAGCATCCAGACAGGGGACCCCTACGAGCAGTACTTC. Translating gives CASSIQTGDPYEQYF. The full variable domain, its missing parts supplied by reference TRBV7-8 and TRBJ2-7, is GAGVSQSPRYKVAKRGQDVALRCDPISGHVSLFWYQQALGQGPEFLTYFQNEAQLDKSGLPSDRFFAERPEGSVSTLKIQRTQQEDSAVYLCASSIQTGDPYEQYFGPGTRLTVT.

The chain couples TRBV9 to TRBJ2-2, with unresolved D. The CDR3 sequence is 15 residues long. CDR1 and CDR2 from the germline V gene are SGDLS and YYNGEE. Trimming took 0 bases from V and 3 from J, leaving 9 bases between them. In DNA, the CDR3 is TGTGCCAGCAGCGTAGAGGTAGACTACACCGGGGAGCTGTTTTTT. Encoded protein: CASSVEVDYTGELFF.

V and J are TRBV7-9 and TRBJ2-4; perhaps TRBD1 as D (6 bases). In germline, CDR1 is SEHNR, CDR2 FQNEAQ (reference sequence). The CDR3 contains 19 residues. V lost 1 base and J 6 bases, leaving 25 bases between the germline ends. In DNA form, the CDR3 reads TGTGCCAGCAGCTTAGTATGGCCTCATCTCCAGGGGACGGGAAACATTCAGTACTTC. Amino acids: CASSLVWPHLQGTGNIQYF.